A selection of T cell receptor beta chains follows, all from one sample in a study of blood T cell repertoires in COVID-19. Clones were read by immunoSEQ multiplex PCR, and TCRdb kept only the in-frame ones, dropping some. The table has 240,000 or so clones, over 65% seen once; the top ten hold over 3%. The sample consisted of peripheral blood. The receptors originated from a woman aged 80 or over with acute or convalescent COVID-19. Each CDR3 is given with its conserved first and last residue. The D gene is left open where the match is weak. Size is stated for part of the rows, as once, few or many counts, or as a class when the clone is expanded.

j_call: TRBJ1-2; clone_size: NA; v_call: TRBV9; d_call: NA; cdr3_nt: TGTGCCAGCAGCGTAGCGGAGGGCTATGGCTACACCTTC; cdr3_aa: CASSVAEGYGYTF
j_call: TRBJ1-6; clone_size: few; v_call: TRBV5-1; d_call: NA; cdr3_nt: TGCGCCAGCAGCTTGTCGACAGTGGCCCTGAATTCACCCCTCCACTTT; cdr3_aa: CASSLSTVALNSPLHF
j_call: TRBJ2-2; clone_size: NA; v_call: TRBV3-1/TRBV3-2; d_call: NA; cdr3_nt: TGTGCCACCTTCGGGGTGAACACCGGGGAGCTGTTTTTT; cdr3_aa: CATFGVNTGELFF
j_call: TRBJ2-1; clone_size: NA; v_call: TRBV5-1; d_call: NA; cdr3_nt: TGCGCCAGCAGCTTTTCCACGGAGTCCTACAATGAGCAGTTCTTC; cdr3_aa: CASSFSTESYNEQFF
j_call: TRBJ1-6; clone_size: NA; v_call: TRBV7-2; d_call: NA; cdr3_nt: TGTGCCAGCAGCACACAGAGGGTTGATAATTCACCCCTCCACTTT; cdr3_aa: CASSTQRVDNSPLHF
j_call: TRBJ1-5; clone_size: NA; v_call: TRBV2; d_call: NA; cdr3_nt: TGTGCCAGCAGTTATTTCGAGGGAAACCAGCATTTT; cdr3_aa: CASSYFEGNQHF
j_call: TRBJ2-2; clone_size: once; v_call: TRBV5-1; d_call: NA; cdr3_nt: TGCGCCAGCAGCTTGGGCGGCGGGGGGGAGCTGTTTTTT; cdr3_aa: CASSLGGGGELFF
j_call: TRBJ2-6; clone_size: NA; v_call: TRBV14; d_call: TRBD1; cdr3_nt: TGTGCCAGCAGCCGCCAGACAGGGGCCAGCTCTGGGGCCAACGTCCTGACTTTC; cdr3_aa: CASSRQTGASSGANVLTF
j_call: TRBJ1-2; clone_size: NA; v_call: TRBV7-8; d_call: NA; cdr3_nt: TGTGCCAGCAGCTTAGCGGAGGGGGGAGGGAGCTATGGCTACACCTTC; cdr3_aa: CASSLAEGGGSYGYTF
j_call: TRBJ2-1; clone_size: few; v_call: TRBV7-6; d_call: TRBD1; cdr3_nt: TGTGCCAGCAGCTTGGGACAGGGGCTAAACAATGAGCAGTTCTTC; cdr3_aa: CASSLGQGLNNEQFF
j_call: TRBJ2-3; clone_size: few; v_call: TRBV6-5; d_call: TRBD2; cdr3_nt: TGTGCCAGCAGTTCCCCCCGAGCGAGCGGGGGTGGTACGCAGTATTTT; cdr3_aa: CASSSPRASGGGTQYF
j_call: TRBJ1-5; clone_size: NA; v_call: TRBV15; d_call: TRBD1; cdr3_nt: TGTGCCACAGGAACCCAGGGGGGACAGCCCCAGCATTTT; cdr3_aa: CATGTQGGQPQHF
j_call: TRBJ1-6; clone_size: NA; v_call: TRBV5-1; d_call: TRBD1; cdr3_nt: TGCGCCAGCAGCTTGTGGGGAAACGTGGGGACAGACTATAATTCACCCCTCCACTTT; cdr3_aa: CASSLWGNVGTDYNSPLHF
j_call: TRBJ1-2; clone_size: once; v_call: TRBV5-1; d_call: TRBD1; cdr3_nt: TGCGCCAGCAGGGCGCCGGACAGGGACTATGGCTACACCTTC; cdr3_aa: CASRAPDRDYGYTF
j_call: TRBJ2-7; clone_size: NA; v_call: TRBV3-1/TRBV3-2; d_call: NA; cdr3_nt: TGTGCCAGCAGCCAATCCGGGGGAATGTACGAGCAGTACTTC; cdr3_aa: CASSQSGGMYEQYF